The 9 T cell receptor beta chains below all came from one sample that was sequenced in a study of human versus mouse CDR3 diversity and MHC coevolution. Method: immunoSEQ multiplex PCR; TCRdb's copy keeps in-frame clones and lacks some. Here the sample spans about 77,000 clones, 85% to 95% being singletons. Sequenced material: naive CD4+ T cells from blood. Stated subset: CD45RO-negative CD62L-positive naive CD4 T cells. The receptors stem from a person aged 25 to 69 in good health.

The chain employs TRBV6-1 and TRBJ1-2; 7 bases align to TRBD1. Unmatched junction bases numbered 8, after V lost 6 bases and J lost 1 base. This CDR3 region has 15 residues. Germline loops: CDR1 MNHNS, CDR2 SASEGT. The CDR3 DNA follows: TGTGCCAGCAGAACCACAGGGGCCGTTAACTATGGCTACACCTTC. Protein product: CASRTTGAVNYGYTF.

The genes are TRBV28 and TRBJ1-1, with 8 bases fitting TRBD1. CDR1 and CDR2 from the germline V gene are MDHEN and SYDVKM. This CDR3 is built from 12 residues. J gave up 8 bases and V 9 bases, and 8 bases lay outside the gene matches. As DNA, the CDR3 is TGTGCCAGTACAGGGGGTAGGGGGGAAGCTTTCTTT. Translating gives CASTGGRGEAFF. Full variable domain (rest looked up from reference TRBV28 and TRBJ1-1): DVKVTQSSRYLVKRTGEKVFLECVQDMDHENMFWYRQDPGLGLRLIYFSYDVKMKEKGDIPEGYSVSREKKERFSLILESASTNQTSMYLCASTGGRGEAFFGQGTRLTVV.

J is TRBJ2-1 and V is TRBV5-1; 7 bases fit TRBD2. V gave up 1 base and J gave up 10 bases; unmatched junction bases: 5. CDR3 length: 13 residues. Germline V gene data show CDR1 as SGHRS and CDR2 as YFSETQ. The DNA of the CDR3 is TGCGCCAGCAGCTTGTGGGAGGGCCGGGAGCAGTTCTTC. The encoded protein is CASSLWEGREQFF.

V usage is TRBV5-1 and J usage is TRBJ2-1, with D maybe TRBD2 (6 bases). V gave up 1 base and J gave up 7 bases, with 15 bases separating them. The germline gives CDR1 SGHRS, CDR2 YFSETQ. The CDR3 covers 15 residues. This CDR3 is CASSLRGGVWNEQFF. DNA for the CDR3: TGCGCCAGCAGCTTGAGGGGCGGGGTGTGGAATGAGCAGTTCTTC.

V usage is TRBV5-1 and J usage is TRBJ1-5; 10 bases map to TRBD1. This CDR3 is 14 amino acids long. V lost 4 bases, J lost 5 bases, and 3 bases stayed unmatched. CDR1 is SGHRS, CDR2 YFSETQ, per germline. As DNA, the CDR3 is TGCGCCAGCAGCCTTGGGACAGGGGATCAGCCCCAGCATTTT. Translation gives CASSLGTGDQPQHF.

The gene calls are TRBV30 and TRBJ1-6; possible D gene TRBD1, 5 bases. The CDR3 covers 13 residues. V dropped 4 bases and J dropped 7 bases, with 11 bases sitting between them. The germline V gene encodes CDR1 GTSNPN and CDR2 SVGIG (reference sequence). As DNA, the CDR3 is TGTGCCTGGACAGGGTACGGGAATTCACCCCTCCACTTT. This sequence encodes CAWTGYGNSPLHF. The full variable domain, completed using reference TRBV30 and TRBJ1-6, is SQTIHQWPATLVQPVGSPLSLECTVEGTSNPNLYWYRQAAGRGLQLLFYSVGIGQISSEVPQNLSASRPQDRQFILSSKKLLLSDSGFYLCAWTGYGNSPLHFGNGTRLTVT.

V is TRBV28 and J is TRBJ2-7; TRBD2 might be the D (5 bases). Germline assignment: CDR1 MDHEN and CDR2 SYDVKM. The CDR3 is 15 residues long. The V end was cut by 7 bases, the J end by 2 bases, with 18 bases between. CDR3 in DNA: TGTGCCAGCACCCCCCGGCGCGGGCTCACCTACGAGCAGTACTTC. Residues: CASTPRRGLTYEQYF. The full variable domain, completed using reference TRBV28 and TRBJ2-7, is DVKVTQSSRYLVKRTGEKVFLECVQDMDHENMFWYRQDPGLGLRLIYFSYDVKMKEKGDIPEGYSVSREKKERFSLILESASTNQTSMYLCASTPRRGLTYEQYFGPGTRLTVT.

A few counts support this clone. The genes are TRBV4-1 and TRBJ1-5, with 7 bases matching TRBD1. The germline CDR1 and CDR2 sequences are MGHRA and YSYEKL. CDR3 length equals 16 residues. The J segment lost 0 bases and the V segment lost 4 bases, leaving 6 bases of the junction unmatched. CDR3 loop: CASSPQTGYSNQPQHF. CDR3 sequence (DNA): TGCGCCAGCAGCCCACAGACAGGGTATAGCAATCAGCCCCAGCATTTT.

This CDR3 reads CASSVDRGLGYTF. The CDR3 DNA reads as TGTGCCAGCAGCGTGGACAGGGGGCTTGGCTACACCTTC. This chain uses TRBV5-4 with TRBJ1-2; 11 bases are a match to TRBD1. The CDR3 consists of 13 residues. Unmatched junction bases numbered 3, after V lost 4 bases and J lost 7 bases. Germline CDR1 and CDR2: SGHNT and YYREEE (reference sequence).